One and the same sample provided the 18 T cell receptor beta chains below, sequenced in a study of cytomegalovirus exposure and HLA in healthy donors. The study ran its PCR with 60 Vbeta and 13 Jbeta primers. Some clones are missing from TCRdb's copy, which holds only in-frame ones; the method was immunoSEQ multiplex PCR. The data show roughly 140,000 clones, about 86% seen once. The sample consisted of PBMCs. The receptors stem from a middle-aged man in good health and CMV-seropositive.

This chain connects TRBV10-1 to TRBJ1-1, with D uncertain. V lost 3 bases and J 3 bases, leaving 5 bases between the germline ends. The CDR3 is 12 residues long. Germline V gives CDR1 WNHNN, CDR2 SYGVQD (reference sequence). The CDR3 spells CASSDQDTEAFF. The CDR3 nucleotides are TGCGCCAGCAGTGATCAGGACACTGAAGCTTTCTTT.

The rearrangement uses TRBV11-3 and TRBJ2-5; 10 bases match TRBD2. The V and J ends lost 0 bases and 5 bases, in that order; junction bases with no gene match: 12. The CDR3 is 18 residues long. The V gene's germline CDR1 is SGHNT and CDR2 YENEEA. The CDR3 DNA sequence: TGTGCCAGCAGCTTAGATCGTGAGGAGCGGGGGGGCCGGGAGACCCAGTACTTC. Protein product: CASSLDREERGGRETQYF. The entire variable domain, with the rest obtained from reference TRBV11-3 and TRBJ2-5, is as follows: EAGVVQSPRYKIIEKKQPVAFWCNPISGHNTLYWYLQNLGQGPELLIRYENEEAVDDSQLPKDRFSAERLKGVDSTLKIQPAELGDSAVYLCASSLDREERGGRETQYFGPGTRLLVL.

The chain joins TRBV27 to TRBJ2-7, with D possibly being TRBD1 (8 bases). The CDR3 runs 12 residues. The ends were cut back, 7 bases at V and 5 bases at J, with 12 bases in the middle. Germline CDR1 reads MNHEY; CDR2 reads SMNVEV (reference sequence). CDR3: CASKQGGNEQYF. The CDR3 nucleotides read TGTGCCAGCAAACAGGGGGGGAACGAGCAGTACTTC.

The J gene is TRBJ2-1, the V gene TRBV4-1; 10 positions agree with TRBD2. V dropped 1 base and J dropped 4; count of bases not matched to a gene: 13. There are 19 residues in the CDR3. The germline gives CDR1 MGHRA, CDR2 YSYEKL. The CDR3, as DNA: TGCGCCAGCAGCCAAGGGGGTAGCGGGGGGACCTATTCTTACAATGAGCAGTTCTTC. Protein product: CASSQGGSGGTYSYNEQFF.

The rearrangement uses TRBV28 and TRBJ2-1; the D gene is possibly TRBD2 (6 bases). Germline CDR1 is MDHEN and CDR2 is SYDVKM. V was trimmed by 2 bases and J by 9 bases, leaving 20 bases between them. The CDR3 is made up of 16 amino acids. This CDR3 reads CASSLGGIGGTVEQFF. DNA for the CDR3: TGTGCCAGCAGTTTAGGGGGGATAGGCGGGACTGTTGAGCAGTTCTTC.

The CDR3 loop reads CASSLVAGPYYGYTF. CDR3 DNA: TGTGCCAGCAGCTTAGTGGCAGGGCCCTACTATGGCTACACCTTC. The genes are TRBV11-2 and TRBJ1-2, with D maybe TRBD1 (5 bases). CDR3 size: 15 residues. V lost 1 base and J lost 3, with 12 bases in between. Germline-derived CDR1 and CDR2 are SGHAT and FQNNGV.

The CDR3 region has the DNA TGTGCCAGCAGCTTGTGGACAGGGAACTATGGCTACACCTTC. Translating gives CASSLWTGNYGYTF. The V gene is TRBV7-9, the J gene TRBJ1-2; 8 bases line up with TRBD1. The germline V gene has CDR1 SEHNR and CDR2 FQNEAQ (reference sequence). Trimming removed 3 bases from V and 2 bases from J; junction bases left unmatched: 2. The CDR3 is made up of 14 amino acids.

This clone has a single count. J is TRBJ1-6 and V is TRBV30, with 10 positions matching TRBD1. The V gene's germline CDR1 is GTSNPN and CDR2 SVGIG (reference sequence). This CDR3 has 14 residues. V dropped 3 bases and J dropped 9; count of bases not matched to a gene: 5. The CDR3 protein is CAWSRGQGGSPLHF. In nucleotides, the CDR3 is TGTGCCTGGAGCCGAGGACAGGGGGGTTCACCCCTCCACTTT.

This sequence joins TRBV7-3 and TRBJ1-1; D is undetermined. Germline CDR1 SGHTA, CDR2 FQGTGA. The CDR3 runs to 13 residues. Deletions cut 5 bases from V and 2 bases from J, with 9 bases between. CDR3 DNA sequence: TGTGCCAGCAGCAGCTTCGATAACACTGAAGCTTTCTTT. This codes for CASSSFDNTEAFF.

This chain links TRBV11-2 with TRBJ1-1, with D maybe TRBD1 (6 bases). Trimming removed 0 bases at V and 11 bases at J, with 16 bases between. The germline CDR1 and CDR2 sequences are SGHAT and FQNNGV. This CDR3 region has 14 residues. The CDR3 bases are TGTGCCAGCAGCTTAGATATACAGGGAGGGGGTGCTTTCTTT. It translates to CASSLDIQGGGAFF.

V usage is TRBV11-3 and J usage is TRBJ1-1, with 7 bases that match TRBD1. Germline V gene lookup returns CDR1 SGHNT and CDR2 YENEEA. Losses at the gene ends were 5 bases for V and 1 base for J; bases not matched to a gene: 10. This CDR3 region has 16 residues. This chain's CDR3 is CASSPPGGRGNTEAFF. As DNA, the CDR3 is TGTGCCAGCAGCCCCCCAGGGGGAAGAGGGAACACTGAAGCTTTCTTT.

The chain employs TRBV5-4 and TRBJ1-2; 9 bases map to TRBD1. The V and J ends lost 3 bases and 2 bases, in that order; junction bases with no gene match: 2. The germline gives CDR1 SGHNT, CDR2 YYREEE (reference sequence). The CDR3 runs 14 residues. In nucleotides, the CDR3 is TGTGCCAGCAGCTCCGGGACAGGGAACTATGGCTACACCTTC. Translating gives CASSSGTGNYGYTF.

The chain recombines TRBV5-1 with TRBJ1-1, with 8 bases fitting TRBD1. The CDR3 extends over 14 amino acids. Germline loops: CDR1 SGHRS, CDR2 YFSETQ. J lost 7 bases, V lost 0 bases, and 5 bases had no gene match. CDR3 loop: CASSLAQGADEAFF. In DNA form, the CDR3 reads TGCGCCAGCAGCTTGGCGCAGGGGGCCGATGAAGCTTTCTTT.

The rearrangement links TRBV6-1 to TRBJ2-7, with 9 bases matching TRBD1. Germline V gives CDR1 MNHNS, CDR2 SASEGT. The CDR3 length is 15 residues. The V gene end was trimmed by 4 bases and the J gene end by 6 bases; junction bases not matched to a gene: 10. The CDR3 DNA sequence: TGTGCCAGCAGTGGAGGGGGGACAGGGATAAGCGAGCAGTACTTC. Protein product: CASSGGGTGISEQYF.

This chain joins TRBV18 and TRBJ2-7; 14 bases are a match to TRBD2. This CDR3 has 15 residues. The trim removed 3 bases at V and 3 bases at J, leaving 1 base unmatched. CDR1 is KGHSH, CDR2 LQKENI, per germline. The CDR3 loop reads CASSPGTSGSYEQYF. In DNA form, the CDR3 reads TGTGCCAGCTCACCTGGGACTAGCGGGAGCTACGAGCAGTACTTC.

The genes are TRBV5-1 and TRBJ1-6; a weak D match, TRBD1 (5 bases). Between the trimmed V and J ends, which lost 1 base and 3 bases, there was a span of 11 bases. Germline values: CDR1 SGHRS, CDR2 YFSETQ. The CDR3 is 16 residues long. In nucleotides, the CDR3 is TGCGCCAGCAGCTTGTCCGGGGGAGGCTATAATTCACCCCTCCACTTT. Protein sequence: CASSLSGGGYNSPLHF.

The chain has TRBV7-2 and TRBJ2-1, with D maybe TRBD1 (5 bases). V was cut by 6 bases and J by 5 bases, with 14 bases left in between. CDR1 and CDR2 (germline): SGHTA, FQGNSA. The CDR3 has 14 amino acids. The CDR3 is CASRPDRLHNEQFF. The DNA of the CDR3 is TGTGCCAGCAGGCCCGACAGACTTCACAATGAGCAGTTCTTC.

This chain's CDR3 is CASSRGGIPYEQYF. Written as DNA, the CDR3 is TGTGCCAGTAGTAGGGGGGGCATCCCCTACGAGCAGTACTTC. This chain connects TRBV19 to TRBJ2-7; perhaps TRBD2 as D (7 bases). CDR1 LNHDA and CDR2 SQIVND come from the germline V gene (reference sequence). Trimming took 4 bases from V and 2 from J, leaving 12 bases between them. The CDR3 loop spans 14 amino acids.